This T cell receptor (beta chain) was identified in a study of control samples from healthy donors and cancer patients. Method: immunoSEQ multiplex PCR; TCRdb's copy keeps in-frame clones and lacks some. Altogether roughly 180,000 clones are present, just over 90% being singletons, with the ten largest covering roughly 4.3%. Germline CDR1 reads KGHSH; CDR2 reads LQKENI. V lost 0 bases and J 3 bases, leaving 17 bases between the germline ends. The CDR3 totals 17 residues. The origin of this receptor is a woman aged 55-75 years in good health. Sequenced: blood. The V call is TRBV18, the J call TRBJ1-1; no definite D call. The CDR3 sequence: CASSPPSGPQTDTEAFF. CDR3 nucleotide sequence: TGTGCCAGCTCACCACCGTCGGGCCCCCAAACAGACACTGAAGCTTTCTTT.